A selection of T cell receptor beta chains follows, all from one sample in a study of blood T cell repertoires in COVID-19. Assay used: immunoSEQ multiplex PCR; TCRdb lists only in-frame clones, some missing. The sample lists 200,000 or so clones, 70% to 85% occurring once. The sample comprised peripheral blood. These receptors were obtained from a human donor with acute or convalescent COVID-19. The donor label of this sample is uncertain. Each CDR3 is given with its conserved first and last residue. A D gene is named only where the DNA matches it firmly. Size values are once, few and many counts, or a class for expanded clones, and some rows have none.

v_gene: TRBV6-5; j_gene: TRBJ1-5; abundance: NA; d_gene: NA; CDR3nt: TGTGCCAGCAGAATGACACGTAATAGCAATCAGCCCCAGCATTTT; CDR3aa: CASRMTRNSNQPQHF
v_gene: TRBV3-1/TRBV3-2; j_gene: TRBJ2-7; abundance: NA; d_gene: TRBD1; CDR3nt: TGTGCCAGCAGCCCGTCCCGGGACAGGTTCTACGAGCAGTACTTC; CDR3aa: CASSPSRDRFYEQYF
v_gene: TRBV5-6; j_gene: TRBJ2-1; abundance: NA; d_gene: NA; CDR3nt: TGTGCCAGCAGCTTCGGGACAAATCACTACAATGAGCAGTTCTTC; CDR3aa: CASSFGTNHYNEQFF
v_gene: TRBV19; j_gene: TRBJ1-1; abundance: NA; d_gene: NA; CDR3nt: TGTGCCAGTAGTACTCCCTACGGCGGGGACACTGAAGCTTTCTTT; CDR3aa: CASSTPYGGDTEAFF
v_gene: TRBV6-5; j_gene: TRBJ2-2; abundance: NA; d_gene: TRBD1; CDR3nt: TGTGCCAGCAGAGTACAGGGGCCCGGGGAGCTGTTTTTT; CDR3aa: CASRVQGPGELFF
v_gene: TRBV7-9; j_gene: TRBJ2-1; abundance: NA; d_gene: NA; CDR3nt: TGTGCCGCCTCAAGCGGAAGCTCCTACAATGAGCAGTTCTTC; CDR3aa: CAASSGSSYNEQFF
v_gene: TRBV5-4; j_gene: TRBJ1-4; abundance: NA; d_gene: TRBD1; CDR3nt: TGTGCCAGCAGCTTGGCCGGGACAGGGGGGGAAAAACTGTTTTTT; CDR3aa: CASSLAGTGGEKLFF
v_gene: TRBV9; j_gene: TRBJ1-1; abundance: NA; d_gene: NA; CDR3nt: TGTGCCAGCAGCGTCCTGGGCAAGAACACTGAAGCTTTCTTT; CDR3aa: CASSVLGKNTEAFF
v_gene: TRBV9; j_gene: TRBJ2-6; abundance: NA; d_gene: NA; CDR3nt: TGTGCCAGCAGCGTAGGCGGACAGCTCGCAGGGGCCAACGTCCTGACTTTC; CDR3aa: CASSVGGQLAGANVLTF
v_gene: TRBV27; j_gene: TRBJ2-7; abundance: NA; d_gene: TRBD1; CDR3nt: TGTGCCAGCAGTCCGGGGATGACAGGGGTTCGGGAGCAGTACTTC; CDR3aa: CASSPGMTGVREQYF
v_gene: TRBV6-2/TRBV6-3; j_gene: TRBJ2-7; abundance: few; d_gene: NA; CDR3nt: TGTGCCAGCAGTTACTCTCGCGGGATGCGAACCGAGCAGTACTTC; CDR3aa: CASSYSRGMRTEQYF
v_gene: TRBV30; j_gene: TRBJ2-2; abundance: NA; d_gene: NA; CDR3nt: TGTGCCTGGAGTAGGGGCGGGGCCGGGGAGCTGTTTTTT; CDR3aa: CAWSRGGAGELFF
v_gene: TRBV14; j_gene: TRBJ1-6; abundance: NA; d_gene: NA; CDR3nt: TGTGCCAGCAGCCAAGAGAGGGGGGGCAGGGCAGTTCCTAAAGTGGATTCACCCCTCCACTTT; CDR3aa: CASSQERGGRAVPKVDSPLHF
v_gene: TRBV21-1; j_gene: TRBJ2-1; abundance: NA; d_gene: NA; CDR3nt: TGTGCCAGCAGCAAGGGGTTGGCTAGCGGGGACTACAATGAGCAGTTCTTC; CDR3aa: CASSKGLASGDYNEQFF
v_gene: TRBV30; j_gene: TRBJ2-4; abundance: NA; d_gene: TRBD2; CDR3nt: TGTGCCTGGATGGCTAGCGGGAGGCCCCTGGCCAAAAACATTCAGTACTTC; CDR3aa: CAWMASGRPLAKNIQYF
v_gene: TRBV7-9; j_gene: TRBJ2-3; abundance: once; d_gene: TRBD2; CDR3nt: TGTGCCAGCACCTCACTAGGTCTAGCGGGTAGCACAGATACGCAGTATTTT; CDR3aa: CASTSLGLAGSTDTQYF
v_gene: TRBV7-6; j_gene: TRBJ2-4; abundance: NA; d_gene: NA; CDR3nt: TGTGCCAGCAGCCCAGGGGGGTACATTCAGTACTTC; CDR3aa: CASSPGGYIQYF
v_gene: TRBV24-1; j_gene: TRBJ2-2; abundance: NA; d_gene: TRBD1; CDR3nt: TGTGCCACCGAAAGAGGGGGCAGGGCGGGCACCGGGGAGCTGTTTTTT; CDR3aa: CATERGGRAGTGELFF
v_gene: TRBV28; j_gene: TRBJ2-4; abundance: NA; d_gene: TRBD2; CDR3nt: TGTGCCAGCAGTCCGGCGGCGGGGGGACACATTCAGTACTTC; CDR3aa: CASSPAAGGHIQYF
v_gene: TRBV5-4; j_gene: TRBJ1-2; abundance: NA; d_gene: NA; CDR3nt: TGTGCCAGCAGCCCTATCAGGACAGCGGGCTACACCTTC; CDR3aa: CASSPIRTAGYTF
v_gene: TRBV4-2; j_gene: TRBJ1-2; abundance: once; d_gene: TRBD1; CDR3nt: TGTGCCAGCAGCCAAGAGGTAGGACAGGCCGCGCATGGCTACACCTTC; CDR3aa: CASSQEVGQAAHGYTF
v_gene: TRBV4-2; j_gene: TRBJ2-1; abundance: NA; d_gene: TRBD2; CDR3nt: TGTGCCAGCAGCCAAGAAAGGACTAGCTCCTACAATGAGCAGTTCTTC; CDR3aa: CASSQERTSSYNEQFF
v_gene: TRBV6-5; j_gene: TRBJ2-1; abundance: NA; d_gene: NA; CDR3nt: TGTGCCAGCAGTTACCGCGGGACTCCCACGGGTGAGCAGTTCTTC; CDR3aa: CASSYRGTPTGEQFF
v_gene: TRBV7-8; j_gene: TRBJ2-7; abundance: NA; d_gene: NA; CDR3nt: TGTGCCAGCACCTTCGTGACTGGGAGCTCCTACGAGCAGTACTTC; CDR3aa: CASTFVTGSSYEQYF
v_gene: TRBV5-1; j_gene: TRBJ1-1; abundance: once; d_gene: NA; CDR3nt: TGCGCCAGCAGCTTGGGTAAGGGGGTAATTGGGAACACTGAAGCTTTCTTT; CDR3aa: CASSLGKGVIGNTEAFF
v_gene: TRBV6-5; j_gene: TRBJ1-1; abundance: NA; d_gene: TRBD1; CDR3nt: TGTGCCAGCAGTTACTCCGGGACAGGGAACACTGAAGCTTTCTTT; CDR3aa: CASSYSGTGNTEAFF
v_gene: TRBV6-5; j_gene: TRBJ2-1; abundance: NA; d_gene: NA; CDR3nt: TGTGCCAGCAGTTACAGGGGTGGTGGTGAGCAGTTCTTC; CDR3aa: CASSYRGGGEQFF
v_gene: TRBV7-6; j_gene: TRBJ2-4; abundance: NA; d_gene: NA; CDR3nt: TGTGCCAGCAGCTTAAAAGTGAGGGTATGGGCCAAAAACATTCAGTACTTC; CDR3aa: CASSLKVRVWAKNIQYF
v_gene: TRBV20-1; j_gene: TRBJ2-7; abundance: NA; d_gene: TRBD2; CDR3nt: TGCAGTGCTAGTGTTGGGACTAGCGGGAGAGCATACGAGCAGTACTTC; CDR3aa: CSASVGTSGRAYEQYF
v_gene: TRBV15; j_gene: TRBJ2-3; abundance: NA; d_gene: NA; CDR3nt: TGTGCCACCAGCAGAGGTAGTAGCGGAGCCACAGATACGCAGTATTTT; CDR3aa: CATSRGSSGATDTQYF
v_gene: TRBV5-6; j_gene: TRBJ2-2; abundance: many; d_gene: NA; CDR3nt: TGTGCCAGCAGCTTGGTGGGGACAACTACCGGGGAGCTGTTTTTT; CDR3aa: CASSLVGTTTGELFF
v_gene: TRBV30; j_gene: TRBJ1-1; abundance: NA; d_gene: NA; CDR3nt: TGTGCCTATCTACCCGTCAGGGCTGAAGCTTTCTTT; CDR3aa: CAYLPVRAEAFF
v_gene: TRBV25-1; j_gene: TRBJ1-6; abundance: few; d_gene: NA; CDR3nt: TGTGCCAGCAGTGAATGGGAGGGGAATACACCCCTCCACTTT; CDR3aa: CASSEWEGNTPLHF
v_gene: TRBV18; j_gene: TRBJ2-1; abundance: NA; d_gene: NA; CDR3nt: TGTGCCAGCTCACCATCAGGGGATGAGCAGTTCTTC; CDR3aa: CASSPSGDEQFF
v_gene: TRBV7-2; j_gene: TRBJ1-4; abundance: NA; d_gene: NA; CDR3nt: TGTGCCAGCACCCTCCAGGCTCGGGAAAAACTGTTTTTT; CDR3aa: CASTLQAREKLFF
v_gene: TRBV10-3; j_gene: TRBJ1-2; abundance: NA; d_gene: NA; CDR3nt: TGTGCCACTATACAGGGAGACAACTATGGCTACACCTTC; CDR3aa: CATIQGDNYGYTF
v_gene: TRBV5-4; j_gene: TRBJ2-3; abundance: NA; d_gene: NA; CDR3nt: TGTGCCAGCAGCTTGGGGGGGACTTTAACAGATACGCAGTATTTT; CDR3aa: CASSLGGTLTDTQYF
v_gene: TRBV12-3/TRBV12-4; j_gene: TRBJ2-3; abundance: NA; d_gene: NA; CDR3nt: TGTGCCAGCAGTAACAGGGTTCCAGATACGCAGTATTTT; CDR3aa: CASSNRVPDTQYF
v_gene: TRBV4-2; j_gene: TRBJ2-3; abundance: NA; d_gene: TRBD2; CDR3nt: TGTGCCAGCAGCCAAGTTTGGGGACTAGCGGGAGAACGCACAGATACGCAGTATTTT; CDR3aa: CASSQVWGLAGERTDTQYF
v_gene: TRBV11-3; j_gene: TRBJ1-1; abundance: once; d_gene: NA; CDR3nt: TGTGCCAGCAGTCTGGGACTGGACACTGAAGCTTTCTTT; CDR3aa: CASSLGLDTEAFF
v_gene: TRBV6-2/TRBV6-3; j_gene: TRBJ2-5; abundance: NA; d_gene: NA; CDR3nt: TGTGCCAGCAGTTACCGCGCGCCGAACTACTTC; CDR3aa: CASSYRAPNYF
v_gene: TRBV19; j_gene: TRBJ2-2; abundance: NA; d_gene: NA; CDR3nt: TGTGCCAGTAGGCGGGTGGGCACCGGGGAGCTGTTTTTT; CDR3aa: CASRRVGTGELFF
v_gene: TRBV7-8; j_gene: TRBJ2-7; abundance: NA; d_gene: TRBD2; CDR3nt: TGTGCCAGCAGCTTCCGGACTAGCGGCCCCCTCAGCTCCTACGAGCAGTACTTC; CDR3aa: CASSFRTSGPLSSYEQYF
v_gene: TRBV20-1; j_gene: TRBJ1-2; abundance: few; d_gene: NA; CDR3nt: TGCAGTGCTGTATCCGGTGGCTACACCTTC; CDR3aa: CSAVSGGYTF
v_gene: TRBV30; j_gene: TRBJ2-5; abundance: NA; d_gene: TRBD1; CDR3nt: TGTGCCTGGAATCGGGACAGGGGGCGAGGAGAGACCCAGTACTTC; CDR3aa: CAWNRDRGRGETQYF
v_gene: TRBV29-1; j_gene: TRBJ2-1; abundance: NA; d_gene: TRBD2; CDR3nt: TGCAGCGTCGGACTAGCGGTTAACAATGAGCAGTTCTTC; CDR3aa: CSVGLAVNNEQFF
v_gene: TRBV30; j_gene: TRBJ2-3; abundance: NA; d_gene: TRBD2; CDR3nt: TGTGCCTGGAGTAGGACTAGCGGCGCAGATACGCAGTATTTT; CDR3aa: CAWSRTSGADTQYF
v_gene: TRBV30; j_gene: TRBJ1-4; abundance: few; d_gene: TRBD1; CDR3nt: TGTGCCTGGAGGAAGGGGGCAATTGGAGAAAAACTGTTTTTT; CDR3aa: CAWRKGAIGEKLFF
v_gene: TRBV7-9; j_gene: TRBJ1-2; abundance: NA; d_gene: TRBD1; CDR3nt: TGTGCCAGCAGCTTTACAGGGGGCGGGTATGGCTACACCTTC; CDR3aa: CASSFTGGGYGYTF
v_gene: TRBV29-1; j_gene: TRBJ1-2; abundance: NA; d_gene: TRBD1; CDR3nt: TGCAGCGTTGAGAGAGAGGGACAGCACTATGGCTACACCTTC; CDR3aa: CSVEREGQHYGYTF
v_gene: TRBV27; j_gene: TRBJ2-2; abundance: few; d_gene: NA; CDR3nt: TGTGCCAGCAGTTTATGGTATTCTTCGGCCGGGGAGCTGTTTTTT; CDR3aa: CASSLWYSSAGELFF
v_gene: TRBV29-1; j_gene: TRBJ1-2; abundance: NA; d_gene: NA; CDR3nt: TGCAGCGTTGAAGTGGGAGGCAGATTGGGTGGCTACACCTTC; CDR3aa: CSVEVGGRLGGYTF
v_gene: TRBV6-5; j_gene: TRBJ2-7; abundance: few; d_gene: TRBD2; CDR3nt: TGTGCCAGCAGACTAGCGGGATTCGCCTACGAGCAGTACTTC; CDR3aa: CASRLAGFAYEQYF
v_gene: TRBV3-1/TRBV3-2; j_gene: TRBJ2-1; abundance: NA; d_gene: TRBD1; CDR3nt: TGTGCCAGCTACCGGGACAGGGCGTTGAATGAGCAGTTCTTC; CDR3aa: CASYRDRALNEQFF
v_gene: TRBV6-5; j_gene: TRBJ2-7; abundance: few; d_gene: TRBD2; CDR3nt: TGTGCCAGCATTCCGACTAGCGGGAGTTCCTACGAGCAGTACTTC; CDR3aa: CASIPTSGSSYEQYF